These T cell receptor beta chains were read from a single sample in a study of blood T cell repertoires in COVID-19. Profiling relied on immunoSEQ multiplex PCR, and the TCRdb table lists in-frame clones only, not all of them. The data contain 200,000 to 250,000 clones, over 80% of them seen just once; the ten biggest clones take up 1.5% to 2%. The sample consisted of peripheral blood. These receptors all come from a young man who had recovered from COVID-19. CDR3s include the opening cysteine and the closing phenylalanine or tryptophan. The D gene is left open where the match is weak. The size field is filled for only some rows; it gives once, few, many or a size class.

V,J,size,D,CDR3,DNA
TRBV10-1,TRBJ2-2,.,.,CASSQGPHTGELFF,TGCGCCAGCAGCCAGGGGCCACACACCGGGGAGCTGTTTTTT
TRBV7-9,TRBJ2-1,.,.,CASSFLGGLILSNEQFF,TGTGCCAGCAGCTTCCTGGGCGGACTAATTTTAAGCAATGAGCAGTTCTTC
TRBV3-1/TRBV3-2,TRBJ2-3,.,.,CASSFRYTDTQYF,TGTGCCAGCAGCTTCCGCTACACAGATACGCAGTATTTT
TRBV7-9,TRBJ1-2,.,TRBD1,CASSPRDSSGYTF,TGTGCCAGCAGCCCAAGGGACAGTAGTGGCTACACCTTC
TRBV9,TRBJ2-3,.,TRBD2,CASSMGTIDTQYF,TGTGCCAGCAGCATGGGGACTATAGATACGCAGTATTTT
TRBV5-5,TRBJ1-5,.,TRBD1,CASSVYSTGSQPQHF,TGTGCCAGCAGCGTCTACTCGACAGGGAGTCAGCCCCAGCATTTT
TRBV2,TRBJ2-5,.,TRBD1,CASSEFGQGSRETQYF,TGTGCCAGCAGTGAGTTTGGACAGGGGTCTCGTGAGACCCAGTACTTC
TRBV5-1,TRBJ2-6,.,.,CASSLAAGAGANVLTF,TGCGCCAGCAGCTTGGCGGCAGGGGCTGGGGCCAACGTCCTGACTTTC
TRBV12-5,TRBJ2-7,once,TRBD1,CASGLGRQGWVYEQYF,TGTGCTAGTGGTTTGGGAAGACAGGGATGGGTCTACGAGCAGTACTTC
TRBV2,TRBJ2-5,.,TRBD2,CASSDRRGGPGTQYF,TGTGCCAGCAGTGACCGGCGGGGGGGCCCAGGGACCCAGTACTTC
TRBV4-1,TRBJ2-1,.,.,CASSQDRSELYNEQFF,TGCGCCAGCAGCCAAGATCGGTCCGAACTCTACAATGAGCAGTTCTTC
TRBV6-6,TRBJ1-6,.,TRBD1,CASSYSTGFDSPLHF,TGTGCCAGCAGTTACTCGACAGGGTTTGATTCACCCCTCCACTTT
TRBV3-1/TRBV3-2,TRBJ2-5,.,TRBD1,CASSRENTGQVTFRETQYF,TGTGCCAGCAGCCGAGAAAACACCGGACAGGTGACCTTTAGGGAGACCCAGTACTTC
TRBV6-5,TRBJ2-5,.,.,CAGEGGRDPGTQYF,TGTGCCGGCGAGGGCGGCCGAGACCCCGGGACCCAGTACTTC
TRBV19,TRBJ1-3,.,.,CASSIVWTAGNTIYF,TGTGCCAGTAGTATTGTCTGGACAGCAGGAAACACCATATATTTT
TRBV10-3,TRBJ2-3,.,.,CATGSRQGRADTQYF,TGTGCCACTGGGTCCCGACAGGGGAGGGCAGATACGCAGTATTTT
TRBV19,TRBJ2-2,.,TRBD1,CASSMSGQTNTGELFF,TGTGCCAGTAGTATGTCGGGACAGACGAACACCGGGGAGCTGTTTTTT
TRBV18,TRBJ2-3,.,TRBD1,CASSQGTATDTQYF,TGTGCCAGCTCACAGGGGACAGCCACAGATACGCAGTATTTT
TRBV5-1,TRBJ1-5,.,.,CASSLRGNQPQHF,TGCGCCAGCAGCTTAAGGGGAAATCAGCCCCAGCATTTT
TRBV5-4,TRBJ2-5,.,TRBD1,CASTIDRARETQYF,TGTGCCAGCACCATAGACAGGGCTCGGGAGACCCAGTACTTC
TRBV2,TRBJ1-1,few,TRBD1,CASSDDRGHTEAFF,TGTGCCAGCAGTGACGACAGGGGCCACACTGAAGCTTTCTTT
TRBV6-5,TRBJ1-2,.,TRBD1,CASSLGIPGQGVITF,TGTGCCAGCAGTTTGGGTATTCCGGGACAGGGGGTAATCACCTTC
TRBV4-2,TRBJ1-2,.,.,CASSRARVVRGYTF,TGTGCCAGCAGCCGCGCCAGGGTTGTACGTGGCTACACCTTC